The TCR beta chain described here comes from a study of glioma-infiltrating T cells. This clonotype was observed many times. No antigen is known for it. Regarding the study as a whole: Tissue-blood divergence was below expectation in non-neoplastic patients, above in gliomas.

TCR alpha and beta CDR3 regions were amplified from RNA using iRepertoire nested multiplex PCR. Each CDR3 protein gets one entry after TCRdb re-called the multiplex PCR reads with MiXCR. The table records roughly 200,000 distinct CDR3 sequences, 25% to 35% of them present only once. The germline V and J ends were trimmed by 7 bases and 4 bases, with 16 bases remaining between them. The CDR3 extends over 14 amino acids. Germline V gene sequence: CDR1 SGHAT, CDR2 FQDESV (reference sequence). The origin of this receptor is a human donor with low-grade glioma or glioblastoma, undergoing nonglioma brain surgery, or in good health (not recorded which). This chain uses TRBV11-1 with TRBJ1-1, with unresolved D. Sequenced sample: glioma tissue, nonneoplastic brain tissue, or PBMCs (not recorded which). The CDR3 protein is CASTLGEVGTEAFF. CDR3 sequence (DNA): TGTGCCAGCACCTTGGGCGAAGTTGGCACTGAAGCTTTCTTT.